This T cell receptor (beta chain) derives from a study of siplizumab effects on memory and regulatory T cells. Overall study findings and caveats: The authors mapped only a minor fraction of alloreactive clones to unstimulated subsets. Siplizumab significantly reduced alloreactive sequences traceable to unstimulated CD4+ memory cells. Naive T cells, seemingly more diverse than memory cells, seemed major alloresponse contributors. Proliferating CD4+ or CD8+ clones, roughly 80-96% of them, lacked an assignable naive or memory phenotype.

Germline V lookup: CDR1 LNHDA, CDR2 SQIVND (reference sequence). The CDR3 contains 15 residues. Deletions cut 1 base from V and 0 bases from J, with 6 bases between. Produced via immunoSEQ multiplex PCR; TCRdb's table is partial and in-frame only. Altogether more than 60,000 clones are present, 93% being singletons, with the ten largest covering approximately 4.5%. With regard to this clone: Its antigen remains unknown.

The chain has TRBV19 and TRBJ1-4; D ambiguous. What was sequenced was CD8+ T cells sorted from blood. The clonotype was recovered from a human donor in good health. CDR3 DNA sequence: TGTGCCAGTAGTATAGGAGCCGCAACTAATGAAAAACTGTTTTTT. Protein product: CASSIGAATNEKLFF.